This T cell receptor beta chain is drawn from a study of blood T cell repertoires in COVID-19. Source study methods: Using reference gene primer amplification, nucleated cell counts were estimated. The data were produced by immunoSEQ multiplex PCR, yet TCRdb's version contains in-frame clones alone and is incomplete. That table gives V, J and clone size, and the DNA gave D and trimming. The sample comprises about 300,000 clones, about nine tenths of which are singletons, and less than 2% rests with the top ten. The germline V gene has CDR1 SGHTA and CDR2 FQGNSA. Losses at the gene ends were 6 bases for V and 7 bases for J; bases not matched to a gene: 9. The CDR3 extends over 15 amino acids.

Sequencing was done on a sample of peripheral blood. The chain has TRBV7-2 and TRBJ2-2, with 9 bases fitting TRBD2. The sequence came from a woman aged 25 to 39 with COVID-19, enrolled during active disease. The CDR3 DNA reads as TGTGCCAGCAGGTCGGCGGGGGGGCATGGCGGGGAGCTGTTTTTT. Its protein is CASRSAGGHGGELFF.